This T cell receptor beta chain is drawn from a study of blood T cells in healthy people across ages. Using a J-beta primer mix together with a sample-barcoded 5' primer, a second PCR was run for roughly 7 to 12 cycles. TCRdb reprocessed the 5' RACE reads with MiXCR, giving one entry per CDR3 protein. The data contain approximately 2,000,000 distinct CDR3 sequences, around 40% of them seen just once; the ten biggest clones take up 23%. Looked up from germline, CDR1 is SQVTM and CDR2 is ANQGSEA. V shed 5 bases, J shed 2 bases, and the junction held 11 bases outside the gene matches. The CDR3 covers 16 residues.

This clonotype originated in a human donor in good health. The gene calls are TRBV29-1 and TRBJ1-1; 10 nucleotides match TRBD1. Material for sequencing was blood. The CDR3 DNA reads as TGCAGCGTTATCCGCCGGGACAGGGGCCGAAACACTGAAGCTTTCTTT. This translates into CSVIRRDRGRNTEAFF.